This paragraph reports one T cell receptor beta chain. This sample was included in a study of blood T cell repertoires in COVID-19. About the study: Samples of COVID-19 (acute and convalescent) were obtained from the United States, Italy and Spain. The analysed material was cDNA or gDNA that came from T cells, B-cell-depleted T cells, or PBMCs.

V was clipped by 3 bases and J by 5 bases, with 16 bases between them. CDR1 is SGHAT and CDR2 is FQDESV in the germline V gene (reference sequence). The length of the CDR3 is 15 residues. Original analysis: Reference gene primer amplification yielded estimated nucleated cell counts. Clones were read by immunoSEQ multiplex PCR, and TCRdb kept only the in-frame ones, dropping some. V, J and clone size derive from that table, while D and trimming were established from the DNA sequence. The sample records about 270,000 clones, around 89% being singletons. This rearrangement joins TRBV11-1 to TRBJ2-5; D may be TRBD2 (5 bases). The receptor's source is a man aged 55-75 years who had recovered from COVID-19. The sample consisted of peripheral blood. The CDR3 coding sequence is TGTGCCAGCAGCTTTACTAGTGGCATCGGGGAGACCCAGTACTTC. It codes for CASSFTSGIGETQYF.